What follows are 8 T cell receptor beta chains derived from one specimen sequenced in a study of T cell responses to AZD1222 COVID-19 vaccine. Sequencing was performed with immunoSEQ multiplex PCR; in TCRdb, only in-frame clones are kept and a portion is missing. Of some 96,000 clones in the sample, 89% were seen once. The sample here was peripheral blood, taken on day 0 of AZD1222 vaccination. The receptors here all came from an adult in good health.

The chain joins TRBV7-3 to TRBJ2-3, with a weak D call TRBD1 (5 bases). Germline CDR1 SGHTA, CDR2 FQGTGA. The ends were cut back, 5 bases at V and 5 bases at J, with 11 bases in the middle. The CDR3 has 13 amino acids. In DNA form, the CDR3 reads TGTGCCAGCAGCCAAATCCAGGGAGATACGCAGTATTTT. Translation: CASSQIQGDTQYF.

The V gene is TRBV7-9, the J gene TRBJ2-2; a possible D gene is TRBD2 (6 bases). This CDR3 contains 15 residues. Germline loops: CDR1 SEHNR, CDR2 FQNEAQ (reference sequence). Trimming took 1 base from V and 3 from J, leaving 9 bases between them. Here the CDR3 reads CASSLDGGYTGELFF. CDR3 sequence (DNA): TGTGCCAGCAGCTTAGATGGGGGGTACACCGGGGAGCTGTTTTTT.

The CDR3 is CATSREGTGGHEQYF. The CDR3 nucleotides are TGTGCCACCAGCAGAGAAGGGACAGGGGGTCACGAGCAGTACTTC. The V gene is TRBV15, the J gene TRBJ2-7; 11 nucleotides line up with TRBD1. CDR1 is LNHNV and CDR2 is YYDKDF in the germline V gene (reference sequence). J was trimmed by 5 bases and V by 0 bases; bases with no gene match: 3. The CDR3 consists of 15 residues.

CDR3 nucleotide sequence: TGTGCCAGCACCGGGACAGTTCCATATGGCTACACCTTC. Translation gives CASTGTVPYGYTF. The rearrangement joins TRBV7-9 to TRBJ1-2; TRBD1 matches at 7 bases. The CDR3 contains 13 residues. The ends lost 7 bases at V and 5 bases at J; junction bases unmatched: 7. Germline CDR1 reads SEHNR; CDR2 reads FQNEAQ (reference sequence). The variable domain in full, completed from reference TRBV7-9 and TRBJ1-2, reads DTGVSQNPRHKITKRGQNVTFRCDPISEHNRLYWYRQTLGQGPEFLTYFQNEAQLEKSRLLSDRFSAERPKGSFSTLEIQRTEQGDSAMYLCASTGTVPYGYTFGSGTRLTVV.

This clone was detected only once. The chain combines TRBV18 with TRBJ1-1, with unresolved D. Trimming stripped 3 bases from V and 1 base from J, with 9 bases between. This CDR3 contains 14 residues. Germline V gene sequence: CDR1 KGHSH, CDR2 LQKENI. In DNA, the CDR3 is TGTGCCAGCTCACCGACGGAGGGGAACACTGAAGCTTTCTTT. Its translation: CASSPTEGNTEAFF.

The rearrangement links TRBV27 to TRBJ2-1; 9 bases agree with TRBD2. The CDR3 length is 15 residues. From germline, CDR1 is MNHEY and CDR2 SMNVEV (reference sequence). With 7 bases clipped from V and 1 base from J, the junction kept 5 bases outside the gene matches. The CDR3 here is CASTAGGSSYNEQFF. The CDR3 coding sequence is TGTGCCAGCACCGCGGGAGGGAGTTCCTACAATGAGCAGTTCTTC.

The chain employs TRBV6-6 and TRBJ1-4; 9 bases line up with TRBD1. This CDR3 is 16 amino acids long. The V gene's germline CDR1 is MNHNY and CDR2 SVGAGI (reference sequence). Trimming cost V 2 bases and J 2 bases; bases outside gene matches: 3. The CDR3 DNA sequence: TGTGCCAGCAGTTACCCCGGACAGGGGACTAATGAAAAACTGTTTTTT. Translated, it gives CASSYPGQGTNEKLFF.

The chain couples TRBV15 to TRBJ2-1, with a tentative D call TRBD1 (6 bases). Germline CDR1 LNHNV, CDR2 YYDKDF (reference sequence). CDR3 length equals 15 residues. V lost 9 bases and J 3 bases, leaving 18 bases between the germline ends. CDR3 amino acids: CATSGAAIHYNEQFF. The CDR3 coding sequence is TGTGCCACGTCAGGGGCAGCCATACACTACAATGAGCAGTTCTTC.